What follows are 22 T cell receptor beta chains derived from one specimen sequenced in a study of blood T cells in healthy people across ages. Then a second PCR, running roughly 7 to 11 cycles, was carried out with a sample-barcoded 5' primer and a J-beta primer mix. Via MiXCR, TCRdb re-called the 5' RACE reads, giving one row per CDR3 protein. Here the sample spans over 1.5 million distinct CDR3 sequences, around 48% being singletons. Sequenced material: blood. Receptors originate from a woman in her thirties or forties in good health.

This clonotype was seen many times. In DNA form, the CDR3 reads TGCAGCGTTGAAGTGAGAATGGACGGCGGCTCCTACGAGCAGTACTTC. Protein: CSVEVRMDGGSYEQYF. The chain combines TRBV29-1 with TRBJ2-7; D is undetermined. Trimming shortened V by 1 base and J by 0 bases, and 16 bases separated the two germline ends. This CDR3 has 16 amino acids. Germline V lookup: CDR1 SQVTM, CDR2 ANQGSEA.

The gene calls are TRBV2 and TRBJ1-1; D ambiguous. Trimming took 8 bases from V and 3 from J, leaving 16 bases between them. Germline assignment: CDR1 SNHLY and CDR2 FYNNEI. The CDR3 loop spans 14 amino acids. This chain's CDR3 is CASARFRAYTEAFF. CDR3 in DNA: TGTGCCAGCGCTCGATTCAGAGCTTACACTGAAGCTTTCTTT.

The CDR3 sequence is CAISVPSLAGRSEQFF. CDR3 in DNA: TGTGCCATCAGTGTGCCGTCACTAGCGGGTAGGAGTGAGCAGTTCTTC. J is TRBJ2-1 and V is TRBV10-3; the match to TRBD2 covers 9 bases. The trim removed 4 bases at V and 9 bases at J, leaving 13 bases unmatched. This CDR3 spans 16 amino acids. The V gene's germline CDR1 is ENHRY and CDR2 SYGVKD.

The genes are TRBV24-1 and TRBJ2-4, with 7 bases fitting TRBD2. The V segment lost 6 bases and the J segment 6 bases; nucleotides outside the gene matches: 4. Germline CDR1 is KGHDR and CDR2 is SFDVKD. This CDR3 has 13 amino acids. The DNA for the CDR3 is TGTGCCACCAGTTACGGGGGGTCAAACATTCAGTACTTC. Amino acids: CATSYGGSNIQYF.

The chain couples TRBV20-1 to TRBJ2-5; tentative D call: TRBD2 (6 bases). V shed 1 base and J shed 1 base, with 10 bases lying between them. The CDR3 is made up of 14 amino acids. Germline V gene lookup returns CDR1 DFQATT and CDR2 SNEGSKA (reference sequence). The CDR3 loop is CSARGGGFQETQYF. Written as DNA, the CDR3 is TGCAGTGCTAGAGGTGGGGGGTTCCAAGAGACCCAGTACTTC.

The chain couples TRBV29-1 to TRBJ1-1; no definite D call. The CDR3 contains 10 residues. The germline V and J ends were trimmed by 4 bases and 8 bases, with 8 bases remaining between them. The V gene's germline CDR1 is SQVTM and CDR2 ANQGSEA. Here the CDR3 reads CSVGSSEAFF. CDR3 in DNA: TGCAGCGTTGGGTCGTCGGAAGCTTTCTTT.

This chain uses TRBV12-3 or TRBV12-4 with TRBJ2-7; weak D call: TRBD1 (6 bases). The CDR3 length is 16 residues. V lost 4 bases, J lost 3 bases, and 19 bases lay in between. In DNA form, the CDR3 reads TGTGCCAGCAGTTACTTTTACCGGGACACTTACTACGAGCAGTACTTC. Translation: CASSYFYRDTYYEQYF.

J is TRBJ1-6 and V is TRBV20-1; D is unresolved. This CDR3 region has 13 residues. The V and J ends lost 6 bases and 4 bases respectively, with 10 bases between them. CDR1 is DFQATT and CDR2 is SNEGSKA in the germline V gene (reference sequence). In nucleotides, the CDR3 is TGCAGTGCGACGCGGCCTTATAATTCACCCCTCCACTTT. It encodes CSATRPYNSPLHF.

For this clonotype: Likely a read error: the CDR3 ends without its conserved phenylalanine or tryptophan. The rearrangement links TRBV4-1 to TRBJ2-1, with 11 bases lining up with TRBD2. CDR1 and CDR2 from the germline V gene are MGHRA and YSYEKL. With V trimmed by 1 base and J by 8 bases, 10 bases remained unmatched. The CDR3 sequence is 17 residues long. CDR3 region: CASSQGLLAGVGYEQFY. Written as DNA, the CDR3 is TGCGCCAGCAGCCAAGGGCTACTAGCGGGGGTTGGGTATGAGCAGTTCTAC.

A note on this clonotype: A read error is likely, as this CDR3 ends without the conserved phenylalanine or tryptophan. The chain recombines TRBV12-3 or TRBV12-4 with TRBJ2-3; tentative D call: TRBD2 (6 bases). Between the trimmed V and J ends, which lost 5 bases and 4 bases, there was a span of 13 bases. There are 14 residues in the CDR3. The CDR3 DNA is TGTGCCAGCAGTAAGCGGGTGACCGCAGATACGCAGTATTCT. Protein: CASSKRVTADTQYS.

This clonotype was detected only a few times. The chain couples TRBV7-3 to TRBJ1-6; tentatively, D is TRBD1 (5 bases). The V end lost 2 bases, the J end lost 9 bases, and 14 bases lay between the germline ends. The CDR3 is made up of 15 amino acids. Germline values: CDR1 SGHTA, CDR2 FQGTGA. The CDR3: CASSLAAGSRSPLHF. CDR3 nucleotide sequence: TGTGCCAGCAGCTTAGCTGCAGGGTCTCGTTCACCCCTCCACTTT. Full variable domain (outside the CDR3, taken from reference TRBV7-3 and TRBJ1-6): GAGVSQTPSNKVTEKGKYVELRCDPISGHTALYWYRQSLGQGPEFLIYFQGTGAADDSGLPNDRFFAVRPEGSVSTLKIQRTERGDSAVYLCASSLAAGSRSPLHFGNGTRLTVT.

The genes are TRBV7-2 and TRBJ2-7; 11 bases agree with TRBD2. The J call may be in error: the DNA end matches TRBJ2-5 better. There are 19 residues in the CDR3. CDR1 SGHTA and CDR2 FQGNSA come from the germline V gene. CDR3 nucleotide sequence: TGTGCCAGCAGCTCCCCTAGGTTTCTAGCGGGGGGTAGATATCTGACCCAGTACTTC. This codes for CASSSPRFLAGGRYLTQYF.

This sequence joins TRBV7-2 and TRBJ2-3, with D perhaps TRBD2 (6 bases). Trimming removed 5 bases at V and 2 bases at J, with 14 bases between. This CDR3 region has 15 residues. Germline V gene data show CDR1 as SGHTA and CDR2 as FQGNSA. The CDR3 DNA reads as TGTGCCAGCAGCCCAAGGACTATAAACACAGATACGCAGTATTTT. As protein: CASSPRTINTDTQYF.

This chain uses TRBV4-1 with TRBJ2-7; D unclear. Trimming took off 4 bases at V and 7 bases at J, with 8 bases between the two ends. CDR3 length: 11 amino acids. Germline CDR1 MGHRA, CDR2 YSYEKL. DNA for the CDR3: TGCGCCAGCAGCCTCCACCAGGAGCAGTACTTC. Protein: CASSLHQEQYF.

This rearrangement joins TRBV20-1 to TRBJ2-7; 9 positions match TRBD2. This CDR3 contains 14 residues. Trimming removed 2 bases from V and 3 bases from J; junction bases left unmatched: 5. Germline V gene lookup returns CDR1 DFQATT and CDR2 SNEGSKA (reference sequence). CDR3 loop: CSARSSGVLYEQYF. The CDR3 region has the DNA TGCAGTGCTAGATCTAGCGGGGTGCTCTACGAGCAGTACTTC.

The chain links TRBV27 to TRBJ1-5; 8 bases align to TRBD1. V was pared by 11 bases and J by 2 bases, with 8 bases of the junction left unmatched. The CDR3 sequence is 14 residues long. The germline V gene encodes CDR1 MNHEY and CDR2 SMNVEV (reference sequence). Written as DNA, the CDR3 is TGTGCCTCCTGGACAGGGAGAGGCAATCAGCCCCAGCATTTT. Encoded protein: CASWTGRGNQPQHF.

This clonotype was counted at least ten times. The chain employs TRBV9 and TRBJ1-5; D unresolved. This CDR3 has 13 residues. The germline gives CDR1 SGDLS, CDR2 YYNGEE. The V and J ends lost 0 bases and 4 bases respectively, with 5 bases between them. CDR3 in DNA: TGTGCCAGCAGCGTAGCAGGAAATCAGCCCCAGCATTTT. The encoded protein is CASSVAGNQPQHF.

The rearrangement uses TRBV11-2 and TRBJ2-3, with D tentatively TRBD2 (6 bases). The CDR3 is 15 residues long. Germline V gene lookup returns CDR1 SGHAT and CDR2 FQNNGV. Trimming cost V 3 bases and J 9 bases, with 19 bases left between them. The CDR3 nucleotides read TGTGCCAGCAGCTTCCGGGGGTCCACTGTGGGGACGCAGTATTTT. Protein product: CASSFRGSTVGTQYF.

A remark on this clonotype: This may be a read error, as it is one base from a much larger clone. CDR3: CATSHDRGNNEQYF. The CDR3 DNA sequence: TGTGCCACCAGCCACGACCGCGGGAACAATGAGCAGTACTTC. This rearrangement joins TRBV15 to TRBJ2-5; a possible D gene is TRBD2 (6 bases). CDR3 size: 14 residues. CDR1 LNHNV and CDR2 YYDKDF come from the germline V gene (reference sequence). Trimming cost V 5 bases and J 11 bases, with 21 bases left between them.

This clonotype came up a few times. This rearrangement joins TRBV4-3 to TRBJ1-2; no clear D. The CDR3 runs 13 residues. Germline V gives CDR1 LGHNA, CDR2 YSLEER. Deletions cut 1 base from V and 8 bases from J, with 11 bases between. CDR3 sequence reads: CASSQAPAEGYTF. The CDR3 DNA reads TGCGCCAGCAGCCAAGCGCCGGCGGAGGGCTACACCTTC.

This clonotype was counted a few times. The V and J genes are TRBV20-1 and TRBJ2-1, with D maybe TRBD2 (7 bases). The CDR3 is 13 residues long. Germline CDR1 DFQATT, CDR2 SNEGSKA (reference sequence). In DNA, the CDR3 is TGCAGCAGAGGGGGGGCTAACTACAATGAGCAGTTCTTC. This translates into CSRGGANYNEQFF.

The chain has TRBV11-1 and TRBJ1-1; TRBD1 is a possible D gene (6 bases). The V end was cut by 4 bases, the J end by 3 bases, with 24 bases between. The CDR3 runs to 18 residues. Germline assignment: CDR1 SGHAT and CDR2 FQDESV (reference sequence). The CDR3 protein is CASSSLRDTLRRDTEAFF. The CDR3 nucleotides read TGTGCCAGCAGCTCCCTCCGGGACACGCTCAGGAGGGACACTGAAGCTTTCTTT.